Detailed here is one T cell receptor beta chain. What it binds is not known. The data derive from a study of cytomegalovirus exposure and HLA in healthy donors. Libraries were prepared by immunoSEQ multiplex PCR; TCRdb keeps only in-frame clonotypes and omits some of them. The sample lists about 220,000 clones, around nine tenths occurring once. V shed 6 bases, J shed 1 base, and the junction held 4 bases outside the gene matches. Germline loops: CDR1 ENHRY, CDR2 SYGVKD. This CDR3 region has 15 residues. Donors came from a validation cohort of 95 to 150 subjects, distinct from the first 666-subject cohort. Study findings and constraints: Confirmation was obtained in vitro that three CMV-associated chains are specific for CMV antigens. Most TCR sequences were seen very rarely across donors, but some public TCRs occurred in many. The listing of roughly 160 TCR beta chains classed them as cytomegalovirus-associated.

The origin of this receptor is a woman aged 18-35 years in good health and CMV-seronegative. V and J are TRBV10-3 and TRBJ2-3; 10 bases are a match to TRBD2. The source material was PBMCs. CDR3 loop: CAISAGTSGTDTQYF. In DNA form, the CDR3 reads TGTGCCATCAGCGCCGGGACTAGCGGCACAGATACGCAGTATTTT.